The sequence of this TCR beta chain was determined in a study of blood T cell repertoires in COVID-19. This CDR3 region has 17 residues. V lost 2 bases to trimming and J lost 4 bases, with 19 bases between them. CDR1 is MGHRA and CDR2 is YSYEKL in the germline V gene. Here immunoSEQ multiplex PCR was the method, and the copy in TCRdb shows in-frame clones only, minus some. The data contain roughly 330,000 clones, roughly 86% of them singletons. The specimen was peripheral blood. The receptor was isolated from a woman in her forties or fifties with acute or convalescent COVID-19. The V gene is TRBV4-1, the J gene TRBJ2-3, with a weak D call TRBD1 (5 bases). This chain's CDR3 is CASSQRALQVLPDTQYF. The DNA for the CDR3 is TGCGCCAGCAGCCAAAGGGCTTTACAGGTCCTCCCAGATACGCAGTATTTT.